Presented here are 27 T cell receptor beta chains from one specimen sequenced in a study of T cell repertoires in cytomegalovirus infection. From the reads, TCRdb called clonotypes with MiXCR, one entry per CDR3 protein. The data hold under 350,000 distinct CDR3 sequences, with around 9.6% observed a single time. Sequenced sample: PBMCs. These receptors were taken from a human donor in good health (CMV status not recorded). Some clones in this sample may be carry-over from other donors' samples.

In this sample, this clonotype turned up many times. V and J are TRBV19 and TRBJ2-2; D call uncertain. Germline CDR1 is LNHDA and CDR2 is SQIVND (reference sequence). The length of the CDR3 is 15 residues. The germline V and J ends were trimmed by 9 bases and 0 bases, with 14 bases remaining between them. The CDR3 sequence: CASNRAGTNTGELFF. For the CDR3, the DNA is TGTGCCAGCAATCGGGCAGGAACGAACACCGGGGAGCTGTTTTTT.

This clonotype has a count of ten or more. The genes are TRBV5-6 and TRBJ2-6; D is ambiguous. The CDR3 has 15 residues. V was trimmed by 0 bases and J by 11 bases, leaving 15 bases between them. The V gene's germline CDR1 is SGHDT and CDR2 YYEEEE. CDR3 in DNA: TGTGCCAGCAGCTTGGCCGGGTTGGGCCTGGACGTCCTGACTTTC. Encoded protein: CASSLAGLGLDVLTF.

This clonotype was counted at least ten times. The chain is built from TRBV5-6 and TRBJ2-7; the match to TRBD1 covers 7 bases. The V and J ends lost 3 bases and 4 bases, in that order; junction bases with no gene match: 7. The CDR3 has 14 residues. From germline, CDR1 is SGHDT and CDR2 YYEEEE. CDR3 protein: CASSSDRVGYEQYV. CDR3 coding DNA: TGTGCCAGCAGCTCCGACAGGGTTGGGTACGAGCAGTACGTC.

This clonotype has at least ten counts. CDR3 DNA: TGTGCCAGCAGTCTACAGGGATCGATTCAGCCCCAGCATTTT. Translated, it gives CASSLQGSIQPQHF. The V call is TRBV28, the J call TRBJ1-5; possibly TRBD1 for D (6 bases). Germline CDR1 is MDHEN and CDR2 is SYDVKM. V lost 5 bases and J lost 6, with 14 bases in between. The CDR3 loop spans 14 amino acids. The complete variable domain, with remaining parts taken from reference TRBV28 and TRBJ1-5, reads DVKVTQSSRYLVKRTGEKVFLECVQDMDHENMFWYRQDPGLGLRLIYFSYDVKMKEKGDIPEGYSVSREKKERFSLILESASTNQTSMYLCASSLQGSIQPQHFGDGTRLSIL.

CDR3 protein: CASRVRGDGQPQHF. The CDR3 bases are TGTGCCAGCAGAGTAAGGGGGGATGGTCAGCCCCAGCATTTT. This sequence joins TRBV2 and TRBJ1-5; TRBD1 is a possible D gene (6 bases). The CDR3 runs 14 residues. V dropped 6 bases and J dropped 6 bases, with 15 bases sitting between them. Germline V lookup: CDR1 SNHLY, CDR2 FYNNEI.

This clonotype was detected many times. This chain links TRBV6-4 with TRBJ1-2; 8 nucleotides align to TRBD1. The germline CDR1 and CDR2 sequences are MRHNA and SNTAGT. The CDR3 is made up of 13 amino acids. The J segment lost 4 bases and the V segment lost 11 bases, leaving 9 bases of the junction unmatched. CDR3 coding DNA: TGTGCCTCTCCGGACAGGGAGTCCTATGGCTACACCTTC. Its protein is CASPDRESYGYTF.

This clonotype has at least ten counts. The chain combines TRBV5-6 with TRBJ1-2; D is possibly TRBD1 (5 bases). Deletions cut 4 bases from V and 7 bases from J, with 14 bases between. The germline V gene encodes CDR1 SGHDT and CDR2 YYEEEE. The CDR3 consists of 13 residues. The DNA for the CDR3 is TGTGCCAGCAGCACGGGACCTCCTGGTGGCTACACCTTC. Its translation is CASSTGPPGGYTF.

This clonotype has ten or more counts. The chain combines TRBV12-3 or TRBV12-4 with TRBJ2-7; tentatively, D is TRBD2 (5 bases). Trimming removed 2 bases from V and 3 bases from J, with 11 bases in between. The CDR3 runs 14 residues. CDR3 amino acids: CASSLSGPVYEQYF. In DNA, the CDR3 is TGTGCCAGCAGTTTAAGCGGACCCGTCTACGAGCAGTACTTC.

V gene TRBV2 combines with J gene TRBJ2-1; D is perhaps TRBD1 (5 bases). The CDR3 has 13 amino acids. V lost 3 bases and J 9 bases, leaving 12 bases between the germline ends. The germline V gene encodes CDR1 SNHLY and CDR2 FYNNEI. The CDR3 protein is CASSELPRGEQFF. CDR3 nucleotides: TGTGCCAGCAGTGAGCTTCCAAGGGGTGAGCAGTTCTTC.

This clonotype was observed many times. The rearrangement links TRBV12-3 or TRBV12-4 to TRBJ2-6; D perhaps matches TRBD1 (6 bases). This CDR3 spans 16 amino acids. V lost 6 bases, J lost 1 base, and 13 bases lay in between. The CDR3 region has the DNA TGTGCCAGCAGCAATCCAGGGGTTTCTGGGGCCAACGTCCTGACTTTC. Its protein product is CASSNPGVSGANVLTF.

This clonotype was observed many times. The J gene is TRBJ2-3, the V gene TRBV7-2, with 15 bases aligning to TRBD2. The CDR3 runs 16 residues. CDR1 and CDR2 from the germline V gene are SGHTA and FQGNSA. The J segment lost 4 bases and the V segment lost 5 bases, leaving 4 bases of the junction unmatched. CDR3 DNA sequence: TGTGCCAGCAGCACGCGGACTAGCGGGAGGGCAGATACGCAGTATTTT. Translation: CASSTRTSGRADTQYF.

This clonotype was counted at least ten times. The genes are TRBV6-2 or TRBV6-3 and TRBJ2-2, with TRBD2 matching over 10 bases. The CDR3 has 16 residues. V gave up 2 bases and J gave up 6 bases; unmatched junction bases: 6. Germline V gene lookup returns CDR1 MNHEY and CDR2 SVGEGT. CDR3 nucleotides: TGTGCCAGCAGTTACCTCCAGCGGGGGGGCTCCGGGGAGCTGTTTTTT. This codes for CASSYLQRGGSGELFF.

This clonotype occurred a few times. CDR3: CATSGASGTVNEKLFF. For the CDR3, the DNA is TGTGCCACCTCAGGGGCCTCCGGGACGGTGAATGAAAAACTGTTTTTT. J is TRBJ1-4 and V is TRBV25-1; D may be TRBD1 (6 bases). Germline CDR1 MGHDK, CDR2 SYGVNS. The CDR3 extends over 16 amino acids. With 10 bases removed from V and 5 bases from J, the gap between germline ends came to 23 bases.

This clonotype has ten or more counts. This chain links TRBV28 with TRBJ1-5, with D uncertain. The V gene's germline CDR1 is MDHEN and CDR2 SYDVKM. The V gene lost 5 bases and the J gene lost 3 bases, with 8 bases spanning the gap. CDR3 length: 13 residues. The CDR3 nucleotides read TGTGCCAGCAGTCAGACCCTCAATCAGCCCCAGCATTTT. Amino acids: CASSQTLNQPQHF.

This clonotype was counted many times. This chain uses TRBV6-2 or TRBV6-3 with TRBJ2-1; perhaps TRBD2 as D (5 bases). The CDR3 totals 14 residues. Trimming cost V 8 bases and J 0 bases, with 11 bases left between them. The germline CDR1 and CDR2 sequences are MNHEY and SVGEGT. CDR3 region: CASQRVYSYNEQFF. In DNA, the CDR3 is TGTGCCAGCCAGAGGGTTTACTCCTACAATGAGCAGTTCTTC.

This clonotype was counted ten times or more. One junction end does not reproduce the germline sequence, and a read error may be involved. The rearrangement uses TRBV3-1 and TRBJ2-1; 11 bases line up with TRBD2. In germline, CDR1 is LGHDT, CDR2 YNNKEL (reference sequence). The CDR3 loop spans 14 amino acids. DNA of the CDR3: TGTGCCAGCAGCCAAGCTAGCGGGGGGCGCTCCAAACTCTTC. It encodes CASSQASGGRSKLF.

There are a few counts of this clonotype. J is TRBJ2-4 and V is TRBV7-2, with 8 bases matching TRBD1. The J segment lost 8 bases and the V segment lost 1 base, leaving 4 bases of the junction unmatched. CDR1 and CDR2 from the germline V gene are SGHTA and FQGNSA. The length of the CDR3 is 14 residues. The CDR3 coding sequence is TGTGCCAGCAGCTTAGGGACAGGGTCAGACATTCAGTACTTC. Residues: CASSLGTGSDIQYF.

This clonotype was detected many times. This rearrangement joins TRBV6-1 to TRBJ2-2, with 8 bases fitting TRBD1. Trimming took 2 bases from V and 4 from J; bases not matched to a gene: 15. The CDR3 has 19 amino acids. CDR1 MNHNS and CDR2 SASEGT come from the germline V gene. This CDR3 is CASSEPHSRPGGITGELFF. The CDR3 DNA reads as TGTGCCAGCAGTGAACCCCATAGTCGGCCAGGGGGCATCACCGGGGAGCTGTTTTTT.

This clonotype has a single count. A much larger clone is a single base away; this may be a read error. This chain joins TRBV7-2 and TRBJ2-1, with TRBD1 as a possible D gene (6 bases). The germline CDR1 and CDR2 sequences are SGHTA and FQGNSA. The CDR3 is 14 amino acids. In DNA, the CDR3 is TGTGCCGGCAGTTTTTGGAGACAGGACAATGAGCAGTTCTTC. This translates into CAGSFWRQDNEQFF.

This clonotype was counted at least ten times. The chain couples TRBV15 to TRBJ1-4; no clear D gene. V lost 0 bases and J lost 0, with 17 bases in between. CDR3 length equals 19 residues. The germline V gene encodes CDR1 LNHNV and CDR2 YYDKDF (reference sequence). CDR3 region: CATSRDRSGGLATNEKLFF. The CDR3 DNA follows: TGTGCCACCAGCAGAGATAGGTCAGGAGGGCTTGCAACTAATGAAAAACTGTTTTTT.

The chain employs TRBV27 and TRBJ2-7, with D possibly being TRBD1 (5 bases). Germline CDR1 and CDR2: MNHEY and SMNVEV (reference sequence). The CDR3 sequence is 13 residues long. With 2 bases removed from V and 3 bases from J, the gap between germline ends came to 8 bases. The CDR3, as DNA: TGTGCCAGCAGTTTAGTACAGGACTACGAGCAGTACGTC. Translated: CASSLVQDYEQYV.

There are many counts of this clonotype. DNA for the CDR3: TGTGCCAGCAGCCTGGGACACTATGGGGACACCATATATTTT. Translated, it gives CASSLGHYGDTIYF. J is TRBJ1-3 and V is TRBV7-8; perhaps TRBD1 as D (6 bases). V was pared by 5 bases and J by 8 bases, with 16 bases between. CDR3 length: 14 amino acids. CDR1 is SGHVS and CDR2 is FQNEAQ in the germline V gene.

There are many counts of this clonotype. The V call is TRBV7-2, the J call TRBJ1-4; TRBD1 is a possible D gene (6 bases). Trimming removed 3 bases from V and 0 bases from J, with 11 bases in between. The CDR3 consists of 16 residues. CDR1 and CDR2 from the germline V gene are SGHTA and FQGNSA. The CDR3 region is CASSFQDRTTNEKLFF. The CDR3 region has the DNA TGTGCCAGCAGCTTTCAGGACAGAACAACTAATGAAAAACTGTTTTTT.

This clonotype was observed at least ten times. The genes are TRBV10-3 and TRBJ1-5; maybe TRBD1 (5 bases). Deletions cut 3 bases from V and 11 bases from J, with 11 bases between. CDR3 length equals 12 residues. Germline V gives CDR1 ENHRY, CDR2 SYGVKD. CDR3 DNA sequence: TGTGCCATCAGTGACCCCCCGGGGGCCCAGCATTTT. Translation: CAISDPPGAQHF.

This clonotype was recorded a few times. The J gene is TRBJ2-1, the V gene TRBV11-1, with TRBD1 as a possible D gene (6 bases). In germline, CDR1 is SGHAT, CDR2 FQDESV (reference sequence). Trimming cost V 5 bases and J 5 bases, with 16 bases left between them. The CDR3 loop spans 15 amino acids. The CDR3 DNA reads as TGTGCCAGCAGCCCCGGCCAGGGGTACGACAATGAGCAGTTCTTC. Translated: CASSPGQGYDNEQFF.

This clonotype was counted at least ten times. The CDR3 reads CASSIRDSPLHF. The CDR3 nucleotides are TGTGCCAGTAGTATACGGGATTCACCCCTCCACTTT. The V and J genes are TRBV19 and TRBJ1-6; D unclear. The germline V and J ends were trimmed by 2 bases and 8 bases, with 4 bases remaining between them. The CDR3 is 12 amino acids. Germline V lookup: CDR1 LNHDA, CDR2 SQIVND (reference sequence).

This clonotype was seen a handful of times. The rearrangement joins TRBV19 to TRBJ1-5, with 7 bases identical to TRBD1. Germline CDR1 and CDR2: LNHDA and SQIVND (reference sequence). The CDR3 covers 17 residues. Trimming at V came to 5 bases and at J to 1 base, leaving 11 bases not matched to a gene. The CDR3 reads CASSFRDRPLSNQPQHF. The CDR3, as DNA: TGTGCCAGTAGTTTCCGGGACAGACCTTTGAGCAATCAGCCCCAGCATTTT.